What follows is one T cell receptor (beta chain) and its context. The data originate from a study of T-cell reconstitution after alpha-beta-depleted transplantation in children. Preparation of the TCRbeta library was carried out with unique molecular identifiers. TCRdb called the PCR reads again in MiXCR, with one record for every CDR3 protein. The table lists around 380,000 distinct CDR3 sequences, about a tenth of them singletons. The germline V gene encodes CDR1 SGHRS and CDR2 YFSETQ. CDR3 size: 14 residues. V lost 4 bases and J lost 8; bases outside the gene matches: 8. Sequences were derived from PBMCs from the stem cell graft donor, sampled from the stem cell graft. This sequence originates from a human donor who donated a stem cell graft to a child with acute myeloid leukemia. V and J are TRBV5-1 and TRBJ2-1, with 8 bases lining up with TRBD2. CDR3 region: CASSPGLDNDEQFF. The DNA for the CDR3 is TGCGCCAGCAGCCCGGGACTAGATAACGATGAGCAGTTCTTC.